Each of the 10 T cell receptor beta chains below was sequenced from the same sample in a study of blood T cell repertoires in COVID-19 (TCRdb year 2020). The library relied on the immunoSEQ multiplex PCR assay. This is the immuneACCESS table as TCRdb keeps it, with only in-frame sequences that have V and J called. A part of the clones is gone; compared with another copy, unresolved V genes explain less than half, and the rest is unexplained. Present in this sample are tens of thousands of clones, approximately 89% of which were seen just once. The ten biggest clones cover roughly an eighth of the sample. Material: peripheral blood. These receptors were obtained from a woman aged 60 to 75 with active COVID-19.

In this sample, this clone turned up once. The genes are TRBV7-2 and TRBJ1-2; the match to TRBD1 covers 7 bases. CDR3 length equals 15 residues. CDR1 is SGHTA, CDR2 FQGNSA, per germline. V lost 5 bases and J lost 7; bases outside the gene matches: 13. CDR3 sequence reads: CASSPWTGLKGGYTF. CDR3 in DNA: TGTGCCAGCAGCCCCTGGACAGGTCTAAAGGGTGGCTACACCTTC.

The chain couples TRBV27 to TRBJ2-7, with TRBD1 matching 8 bases. The CDR3 spans 15 residues. Germline CDR1 MNHEY, CDR2 SMNVEV (reference sequence). Unmatched junction bases numbered 10, after V lost 6 bases and J lost 3 bases. CDR3 residues: CASSPGQGRDYEQYF. In DNA form, the CDR3 reads TGTGCCAGCAGCCCTGGACAGGGAAGGGACTACGAGCAGTACTTC.

The CDR3 reads CASSLAGGDTIYF. The CDR3 DNA reads as TGTGCCAGCAGTTTAGCGGGAGGGGACACCATATATTTT. The J gene is TRBJ1-3, the V gene TRBV12-3 or TRBV12-4; the D gene is possibly TRBD1 (5 bases). With 0 bases removed from V and 8 bases from J, the gap between germline ends came to 8 bases. The CDR3 is made up of 13 amino acids.

The rearrangement uses TRBV6-5 and TRBJ1-2, with 7 positions matching TRBD1. The V and J ends lost 4 bases and 8 bases, in that order; junction bases with no gene match: 7. The CDR3 consists of 13 residues. Germline V gene lookup returns CDR1 MNHEY and CDR2 SVGAGI. The CDR3 reads CASSFGTAKGYTF. In DNA, the CDR3 is TGTGCCAGCAGTTTTGGGACAGCAAAAGGCTACACCTTC.

This chain connects TRBV30 to TRBJ2-5, with 10 bases fitting TRBD1. The CDR3 extends over 15 amino acids. The germline CDR1 and CDR2 sequences are GTSNPN and SVGIG (reference sequence). After removal of 2 bases from V and 5 bases from J, the junction contained 8 bases not matched to a gene. The CDR3 here is CAWSRDRGTSETQYF. CDR3 sequence (DNA): TGTGCCTGGAGTAGGGACAGGGGTACCTCGGAGACCCAGTACTTC. Together with reference TRBV30 and TRBJ2-5, the CDR3 gives the full variable domain: SQTIHQWPATLVQPVGSPLSLECTVEGTSNPNLYWYRQAAGRGLQLLFYSVGIGQISSEVPQNLSASRPQDRQFILSSKKLLLSDSGFYLCAWSRDRGTSETQYFGPGTRLLVL.

The chain joins TRBV5-6 to TRBJ1-2; 11 bases are shared with TRBD1. Per germline, CDR1 SGHDT and CDR2 YYEEEE. V lost 3 bases, J lost 5 bases, and 6 bases stayed unmatched. This CDR3 is 15 amino acids long. CDR3 nucleotides: TGTGCCAGCAGCTCCCAGGGACAGGGGGAATATGGCTACACCTTC. It is translated as CASSSQGQGEYGYTF.

V usage is TRBV5-1 and J usage is TRBJ1-1, with 7 nucleotides matching TRBD1. Germline CDR1 and CDR2: SGHRS and YFSETQ. CDR3 length: 13 amino acids. The ends lost 5 bases at V and 5 bases at J; junction bases unmatched: 6. CDR3 residues: CASSQEGATEAFF. The CDR3, as DNA: TGCGCCAGCAGTCAAGAGGGGGCAACTGAAGCTTTCTTT. Full variable domain (remainder filled in from reference TRBV5-1 and TRBJ1-1): KAGVTQTPRYLIKTRGQQVTLSCSPISGHRSVSWYQQTPGQGLQFLFEYFSETQRNKGNFPGRFSGRQFSNSRSEMNVSTLELGDSALYLCASSQEGATEAFFGQGTRLTVV.

V gene TRBV6-5 combines with J gene TRBJ1-4; D is unresolved. CDR3 length: 15 amino acids. Germline loops: CDR1 MNHEY, CDR2 SVGAGI. Trimming removed 0 bases from V and 7 bases from J, with 12 bases in between. CDR3 sequence (DNA): TGTGCCAGCAGTTACTCGTCTCGGAGACCTGAAAAACTGTTTTTT. Encoded protein: CASSYSSRRPEKLFF.

The chain links TRBV7-8 to TRBJ1-3; D unclear. The V end lost 6 bases, the J end lost 4 bases, and 10 bases lay between the germline ends. The germline gives CDR1 SGHVS, CDR2 FQNEAQ. The CDR3 sequence is 13 residues long. The CDR3 region is CASSSLQGNTIYF. DNA of the CDR3: TGTGCCAGCAGTTCCCTACAGGGAAACACCATATATTTT. The variable domain in full, with the rest retrieved from reference TRBV7-8 and TRBJ1-3, is GAGVSQSPRYKVAKRGQDVALRCDPISGHVSLFWYQQALGQGPEFLTYFQNEAQLDKSGLPSDRFFAERPEGSVSTLKIQRTQQEDSAVYLCASSSLQGNTIYFGEGSWLTVV.

The CDR3 sequence: CASSESAGGYNEQFF. The CDR3 bases are TGCGCCAGCAGTGAGTCGGCAGGGGGATACAATGAGCAGTTCTTC. The J gene is TRBJ2-1, the V gene TRBV10-1; 7 bases map to TRBD1. V was pared by 0 bases and J by 4 bases, with 3 bases of the junction left unmatched. The CDR3 extends over 15 amino acids. CDR1 is WNHNN and CDR2 is SYGVQD in the germline V gene (reference sequence).